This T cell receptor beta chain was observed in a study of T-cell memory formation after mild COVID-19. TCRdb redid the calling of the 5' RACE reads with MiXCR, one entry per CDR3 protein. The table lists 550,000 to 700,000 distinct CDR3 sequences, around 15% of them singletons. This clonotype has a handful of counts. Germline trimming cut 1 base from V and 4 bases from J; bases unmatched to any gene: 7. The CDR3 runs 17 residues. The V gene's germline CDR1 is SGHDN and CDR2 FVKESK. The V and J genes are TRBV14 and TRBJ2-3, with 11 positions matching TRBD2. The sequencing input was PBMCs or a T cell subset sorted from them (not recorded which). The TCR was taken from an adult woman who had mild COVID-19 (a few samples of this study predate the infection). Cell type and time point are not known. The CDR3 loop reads CASSQGVTSGSADTQYF. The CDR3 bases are TGTGCCAGCAGCCAAGGGGTTACTAGCGGGAGTGCAGATACGCAGTATTTT.